The clone carrying this TCR beta chain came up a few times. Its matching antigen is unknown. Graves' hyperthyroidism was deemed stable given no ophthalmopathy progression within 18 months. Based on clinical symptoms, serum thyroxine and TRAb, thyroid ultrasound and orbital computed tomography, diagnoses were reached. The authors took PBMCs from about 9.5 ml fresh peripheral blood. This sample was taken from a study of T cells in Graves' hyperthyroidism and ophthalmopathy. From germline, CDR1 is SNHLY and CDR2 FYNNEI. Trimming pared 2 bases from V and 11 bases from J, leaving 7 bases between. The CDR3 totals 12 residues. TCR beta CDR3 region amplification was performed from RNA transcripts. With the HTBI primer set, the TCR CDR3 went through a first round of RT-PCR. One entry per CDR3 protein, called by TCRdb with MiXCR from the multiplex PCR reads. The data show approximately 700,000 distinct CDR3 sequences, roughly 15% seen once.

Study findings and constraints: Researchers report that a 13 V-J model separated ophthalmopathy from stable hyperthyroidism.

Sequencing was performed on blood. The clonotype comes from a man between 18 and 35 years old with Graves' hyperthyroidism. The J gene is TRBJ1-6, the V gene TRBV2, with a possible D match to TRBD1 (5 bases). Here the CDR3 DNA reads TGTGCCAGCAGTGAAATGGGACCACCCCTCCACTTT. Translated, it gives CASSEMGPPLHF.